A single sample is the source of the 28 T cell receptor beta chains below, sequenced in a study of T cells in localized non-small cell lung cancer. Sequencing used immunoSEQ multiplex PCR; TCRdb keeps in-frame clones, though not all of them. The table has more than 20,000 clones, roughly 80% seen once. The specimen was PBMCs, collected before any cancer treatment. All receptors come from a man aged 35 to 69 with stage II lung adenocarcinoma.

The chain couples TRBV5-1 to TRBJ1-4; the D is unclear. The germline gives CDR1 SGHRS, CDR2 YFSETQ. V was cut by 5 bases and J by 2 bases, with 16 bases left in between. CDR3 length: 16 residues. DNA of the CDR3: TGCGCCAGCAGTCCGAGGTTCGGTTCGACTAATGAAAAACTGTTTTTT. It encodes CASSPRFGSTNEKLFF.

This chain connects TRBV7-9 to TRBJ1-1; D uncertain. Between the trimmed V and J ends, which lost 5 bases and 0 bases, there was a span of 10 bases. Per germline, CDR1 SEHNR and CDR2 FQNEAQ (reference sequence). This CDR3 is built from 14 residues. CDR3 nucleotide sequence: TGTGCCAGCAGCACCGGGAACATGAACACTGAAGCTTTCTTT. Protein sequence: CASSTGNMNTEAFF.

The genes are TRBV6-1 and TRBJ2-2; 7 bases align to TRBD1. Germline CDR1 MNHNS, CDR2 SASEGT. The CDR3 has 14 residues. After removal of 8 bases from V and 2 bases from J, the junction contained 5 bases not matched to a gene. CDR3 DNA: TGTGCCAGCTCAAGGACAGGAAACACCGGGGAGCTGTTTTTT. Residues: CASSRTGNTGELFF.

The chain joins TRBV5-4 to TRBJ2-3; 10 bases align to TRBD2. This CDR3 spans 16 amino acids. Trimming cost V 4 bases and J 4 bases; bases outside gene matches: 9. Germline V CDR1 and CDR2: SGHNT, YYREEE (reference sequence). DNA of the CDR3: TGTGCCAGCAGCCCGGCGTTAGCGGGAGGCCCAGATACGCAGTATTTT. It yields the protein CASSPALAGGPDTQYF.

CDR3 coding DNA: TGCGCCAGCAGCTTGTTGTCCTACATCTACAATGAGCAGTTCTTC. Protein: CASSLLSYIYNEQFF. The chain carries TRBV5-1 and TRBJ2-1, with D hard to call. CDR1 and CDR2 from the germline V gene are SGHRS and YFSETQ. There are 15 residues in the CDR3. V was trimmed by 1 base and J by 3 bases, leaving 11 bases between them.

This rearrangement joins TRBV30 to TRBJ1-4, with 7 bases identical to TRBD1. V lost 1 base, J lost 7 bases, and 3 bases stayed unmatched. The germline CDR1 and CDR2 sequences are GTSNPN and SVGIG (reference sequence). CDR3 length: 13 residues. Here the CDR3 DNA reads TGTGCCTGGAGTGGACAGGGAGGTGAAAAACTGTTTTTT. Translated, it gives CAWSGQGGEKLFF. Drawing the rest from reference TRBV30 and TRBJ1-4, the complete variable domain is SQTIHQWPATLVQPVGSPLSLECTVEGTSNPNLYWYRQAAGRGLQLLFYSVGIGQISSEVPQNLSASRPQDRQFILSSKKLLLSDSGFYLCAWSGQGGEKLFFGSGTQLSVL.

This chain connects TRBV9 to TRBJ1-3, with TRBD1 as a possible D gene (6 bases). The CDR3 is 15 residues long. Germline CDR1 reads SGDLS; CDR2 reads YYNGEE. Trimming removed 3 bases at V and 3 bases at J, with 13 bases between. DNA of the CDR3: TGTGCCAGCAGCGCCTTCCAGACAGGTGGAAACACCATATATTTT. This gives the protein CASSAFQTGGNTIYF. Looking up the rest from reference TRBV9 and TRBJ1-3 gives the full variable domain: DSGVTQTPKHLITATGQRVTLRCSPRSGDLSVYWYQQSLDQGLQFLIQYYNGEERAKGNILERFSAQQFPDLHSELNLSSLELGDSALYFCASSAFQTGGNTIYFGEGSWLTVV.

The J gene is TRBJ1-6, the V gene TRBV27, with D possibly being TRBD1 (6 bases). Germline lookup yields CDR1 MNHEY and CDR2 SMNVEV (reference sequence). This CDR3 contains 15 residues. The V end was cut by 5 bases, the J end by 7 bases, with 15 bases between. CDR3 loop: CASSLQGQRNSPLHF. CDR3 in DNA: TGTGCCAGCAGTCTCCAGGGACAAAGGAATTCACCCCTCCACTTT.

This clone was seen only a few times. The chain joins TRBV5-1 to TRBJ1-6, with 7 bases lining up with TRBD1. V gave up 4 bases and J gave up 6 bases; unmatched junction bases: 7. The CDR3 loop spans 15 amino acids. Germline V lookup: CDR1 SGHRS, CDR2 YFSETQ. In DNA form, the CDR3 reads TGCGCCAGCAGCCCGGACGGACAGGTTAATTCACCCCTCCACTTT. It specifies CASSPDGQVNSPLHF.

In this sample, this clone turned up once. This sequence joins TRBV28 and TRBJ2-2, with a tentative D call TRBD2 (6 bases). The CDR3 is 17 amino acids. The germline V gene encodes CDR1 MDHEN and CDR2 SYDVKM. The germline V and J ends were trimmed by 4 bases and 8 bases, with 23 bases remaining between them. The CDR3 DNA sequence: TGTGCCAGCAGTTCGCTGGGTAGGAGGGCTCTGGCAGGGGAGCTGTTTTTT. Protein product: CASSSLGRRALAGELFF.

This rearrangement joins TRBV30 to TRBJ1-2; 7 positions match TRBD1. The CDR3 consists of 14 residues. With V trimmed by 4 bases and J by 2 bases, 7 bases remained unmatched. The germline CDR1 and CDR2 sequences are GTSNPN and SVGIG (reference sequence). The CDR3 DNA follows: TGTGCCTGGATTCCGGGACAGCGAAACTATGGCTACACCTTC. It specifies CAWIPGQRNYGYTF.

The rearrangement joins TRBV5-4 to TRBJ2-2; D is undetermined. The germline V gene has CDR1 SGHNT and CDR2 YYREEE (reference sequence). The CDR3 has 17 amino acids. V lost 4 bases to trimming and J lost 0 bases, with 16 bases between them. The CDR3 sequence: CASSPRLMTANTGELFF. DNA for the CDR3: TGTGCCAGCAGCCCTCGACTGATGACGGCGAACACCGGGGAGCTGTTTTTT.

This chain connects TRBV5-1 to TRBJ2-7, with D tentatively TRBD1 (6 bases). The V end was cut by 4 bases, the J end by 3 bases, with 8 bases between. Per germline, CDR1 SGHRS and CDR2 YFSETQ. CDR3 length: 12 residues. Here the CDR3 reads CASSRDNYEQYF. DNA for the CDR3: TGCGCCAGCAGCCGGGACAACTACGAGCAGTACTTC.

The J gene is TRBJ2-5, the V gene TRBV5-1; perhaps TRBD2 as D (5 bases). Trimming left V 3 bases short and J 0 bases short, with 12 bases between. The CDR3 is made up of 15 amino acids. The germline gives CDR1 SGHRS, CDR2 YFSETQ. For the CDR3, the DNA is TGCGCCAGCAGCTCCACGGGAAGGGACCAAGAGACCCAGTACTTC. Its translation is CASSSTGRDQETQYF.

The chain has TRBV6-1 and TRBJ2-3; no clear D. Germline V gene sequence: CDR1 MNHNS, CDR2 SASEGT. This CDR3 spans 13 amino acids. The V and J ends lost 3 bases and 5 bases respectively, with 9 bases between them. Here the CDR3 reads CASSEDRRDTQYF. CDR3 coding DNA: TGTGCCAGCAGTGAGGATCGGCGAGATACGCAGTATTTT.

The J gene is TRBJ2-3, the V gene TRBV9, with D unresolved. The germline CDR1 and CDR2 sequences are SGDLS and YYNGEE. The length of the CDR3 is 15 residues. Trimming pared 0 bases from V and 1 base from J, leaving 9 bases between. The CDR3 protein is CASSVEVRGTDTQYF. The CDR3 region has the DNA TGTGCCAGCAGCGTAGAGGTCAGAGGCACAGATACGCAGTATTTT. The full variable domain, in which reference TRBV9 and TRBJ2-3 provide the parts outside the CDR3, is DSGVTQTPKHLITATGQRVTLRCSPRSGDLSVYWYQQSLDQGLQFLIQYYNGEERAKGNILERFSAQQFPDLHSELNLSSLELGDSALYFCASSVEVRGTDTQYFGPGTRLTVL.

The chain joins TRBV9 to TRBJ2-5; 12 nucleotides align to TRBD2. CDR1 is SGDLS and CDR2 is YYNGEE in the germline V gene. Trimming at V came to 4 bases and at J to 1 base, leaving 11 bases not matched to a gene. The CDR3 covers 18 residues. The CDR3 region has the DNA TGTGCCAGCAGCAAGTCACTAGCGGGGGGCCTCCCCCAAGAGACCCAGTACTTC. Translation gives CASSKSLAGGLPQETQYF.

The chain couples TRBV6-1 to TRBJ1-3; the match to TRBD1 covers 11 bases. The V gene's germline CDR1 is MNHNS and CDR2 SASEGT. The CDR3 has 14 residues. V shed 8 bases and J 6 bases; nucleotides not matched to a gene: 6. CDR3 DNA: TGTGCCAGCGGGAGGGGACAGGGGGAAAACACCATATATTTT. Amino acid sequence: CASGRGQGENTIYF.

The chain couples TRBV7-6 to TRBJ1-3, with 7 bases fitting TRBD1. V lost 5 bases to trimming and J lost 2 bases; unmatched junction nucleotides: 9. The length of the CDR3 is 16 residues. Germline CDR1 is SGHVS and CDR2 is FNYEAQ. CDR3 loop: CASSPRGGLTGNTIYF. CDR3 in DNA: TGTGCCAGCAGCCCCAGGGGGGGGCTCACTGGAAACACCATATATTTT. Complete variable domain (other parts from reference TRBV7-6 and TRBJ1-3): GAGVSQSPRYKVTKRGQDVALRCDPISGHVSLYWYRQALGQGPEFLTYFNYEAQQDKSGLPNDRFSAERPEGSISTLTIQRTEQRDSAMYRCASSPRGGLTGNTIYFGEGSWLTVV.

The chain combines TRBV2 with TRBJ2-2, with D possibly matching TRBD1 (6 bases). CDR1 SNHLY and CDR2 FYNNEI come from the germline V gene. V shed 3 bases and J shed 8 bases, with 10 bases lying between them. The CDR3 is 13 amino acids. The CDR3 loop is CASSDQGMGELFF. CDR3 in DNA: TGTGCCAGCAGTGATCAGGGGATGGGGGAGCTGTTTTTT.

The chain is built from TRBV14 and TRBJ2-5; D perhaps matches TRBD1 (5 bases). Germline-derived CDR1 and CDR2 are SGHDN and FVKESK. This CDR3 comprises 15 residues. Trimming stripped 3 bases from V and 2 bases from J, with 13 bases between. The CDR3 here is CASSQVGARQETQYF. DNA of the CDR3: TGTGCCAGCAGCCAGGTTGGGGCCCGTCAAGAGACCCAGTACTTC.

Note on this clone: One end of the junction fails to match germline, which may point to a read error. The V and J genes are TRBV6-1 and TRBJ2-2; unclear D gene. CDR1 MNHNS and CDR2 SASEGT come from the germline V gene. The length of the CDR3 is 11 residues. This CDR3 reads CASSQAGELFF. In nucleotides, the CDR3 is TGTGCCAGCAGTCAAGCCGGGGAGCTGTTTTTT.

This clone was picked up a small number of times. CDR3: CASSPGGGRGGETQYF. CDR3 DNA sequence: TGTGCCAGCAGCCCAGGTGGCGGGAGGGGGGGAGAGACCCAGTACTTC. The rearrangement uses TRBV5-4 and TRBJ2-5, with 9 bases that match TRBD2. This CDR3 contains 16 residues. J was trimmed by 4 bases and V by 4 bases; bases with no gene match: 11. Looked up from germline, CDR1 is SGHNT and CDR2 is YYREEE (reference sequence).

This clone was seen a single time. The CDR3 reads CASSRDYQSNEQFF. The CDR3 DNA is TGTGCCAGCAGCCGGGACTATCAGTCCAATGAGCAGTTCTTC. The chain uses TRBV11-3 and TRBJ2-1; 7 nucleotides line up with TRBD2. This CDR3 spans 14 amino acids. With V trimmed by 5 bases and J by 6 bases, 7 bases remained unmatched. CDR1 is SGHNT and CDR2 is YENEEA in the germline V gene.

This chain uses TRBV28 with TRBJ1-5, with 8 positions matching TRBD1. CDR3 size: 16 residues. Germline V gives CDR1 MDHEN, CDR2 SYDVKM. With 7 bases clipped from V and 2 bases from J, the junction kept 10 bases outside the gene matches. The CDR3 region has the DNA TGTGCCAGCATCAAAAGAGACAGGGGTCGCAATCAGCCCCAGCATTTT. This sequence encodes CASIKRDRGRNQPQHF.

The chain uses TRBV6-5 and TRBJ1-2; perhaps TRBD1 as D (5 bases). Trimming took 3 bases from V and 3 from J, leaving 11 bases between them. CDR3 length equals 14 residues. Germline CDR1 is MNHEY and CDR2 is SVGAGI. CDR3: CASSYQGSDYGYTF. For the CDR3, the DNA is TGTGCCAGCAGTTATCAGGGTAGTGACTATGGCTACACCTTC.

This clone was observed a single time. The CDR3 DNA sequence: TGCAGCGTTGAATTTGGTGGCCAAGGCACTGAAGCTTTCTTT. Amino acid sequence: CSVEFGGQGTEAFF. This chain uses TRBV29-1 with TRBJ1-1; D ambiguous. V was pared by 2 bases and J by 4 bases, with 14 bases between. This CDR3 region has 14 residues. CDR1 is SQVTM and CDR2 is ANQGSEA in the germline V gene.

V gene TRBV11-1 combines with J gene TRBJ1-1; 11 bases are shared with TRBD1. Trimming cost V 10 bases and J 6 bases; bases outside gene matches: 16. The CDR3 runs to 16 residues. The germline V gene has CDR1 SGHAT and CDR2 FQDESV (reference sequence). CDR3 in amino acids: CATALNSGQGGAEAFF. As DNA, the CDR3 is TGTGCCACCGCGTTAAACTCGGGACAGGGGGGCGCTGAAGCTTTCTTT.